This T cell receptor (beta chain) was observed in a study of T cells after yellow fever vaccination. General observations from the study: Contamination of FACS-sorted repertoires by abundant clonotypes from the bulk population could occur.

Germline V gene sequence: CDR1 SGHAT, CDR2 FQNNGV. This CDR3 has 18 amino acids. Trimming cost V 2 bases and J 10 bases; bases outside gene matches: 12. Via MiXCR, TCRdb re-called the 5' RACE reads, giving one row per CDR3 protein. There are about 400,000 distinct CDR3 sequences in the sample; approximately 6% occur only once, and approximately 15% lies in the top ten. This clonotype was recorded a few times. Its target is unknown. The sequence was obtained from a young man who received the YFV17D yellow fever vaccine. This sequence joins TRBV11-2 and TRBJ2-1; TRBD2 matches 15 bases. Sequencing used PBMCs, obtained 5 days after the yellow fever booster vaccination. CDR3 in DNA: TGTGCCAGCAGCTTACGGACTAGCGGGAGGGCCGGGCTGGCCGAGCAGTTCTTC. It encodes CASSLRTSGRAGLAEQFF.